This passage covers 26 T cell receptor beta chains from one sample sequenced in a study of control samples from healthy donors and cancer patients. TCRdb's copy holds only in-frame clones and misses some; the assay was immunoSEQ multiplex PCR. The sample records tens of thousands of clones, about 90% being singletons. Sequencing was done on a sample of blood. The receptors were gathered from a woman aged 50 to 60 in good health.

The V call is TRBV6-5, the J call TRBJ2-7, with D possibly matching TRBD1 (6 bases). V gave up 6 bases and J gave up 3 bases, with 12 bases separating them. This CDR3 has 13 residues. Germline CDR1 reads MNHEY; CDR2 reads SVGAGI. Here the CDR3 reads CASRQGTNYEQYF. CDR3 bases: TGTGCCAGCAGGCAGGGGACAAACTACGAGCAGTACTTC.

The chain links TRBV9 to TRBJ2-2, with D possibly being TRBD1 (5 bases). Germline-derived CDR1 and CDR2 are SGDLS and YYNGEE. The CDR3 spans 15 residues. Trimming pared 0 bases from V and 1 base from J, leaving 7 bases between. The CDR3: CASSVGQRNTGELFF. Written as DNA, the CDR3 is TGTGCCAGCAGCGTAGGACAGAGGAACACCGGGGAGCTGTTTTTT.

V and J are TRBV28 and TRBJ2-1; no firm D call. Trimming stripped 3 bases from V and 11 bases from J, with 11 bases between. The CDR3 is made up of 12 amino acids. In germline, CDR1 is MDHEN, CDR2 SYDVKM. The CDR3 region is CASSFGWSKQFF. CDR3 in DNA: TGTGCCAGCAGTTTCGGCTGGTCTAAGCAGTTCTTC.

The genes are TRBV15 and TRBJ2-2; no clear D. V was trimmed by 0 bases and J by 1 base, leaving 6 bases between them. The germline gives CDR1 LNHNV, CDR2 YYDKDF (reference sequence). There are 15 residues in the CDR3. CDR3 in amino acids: CATSRDPWNTGELFF. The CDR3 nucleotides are TGTGCCACCAGCAGAGATCCTTGGAACACCGGGGAGCTGTTTTTT.

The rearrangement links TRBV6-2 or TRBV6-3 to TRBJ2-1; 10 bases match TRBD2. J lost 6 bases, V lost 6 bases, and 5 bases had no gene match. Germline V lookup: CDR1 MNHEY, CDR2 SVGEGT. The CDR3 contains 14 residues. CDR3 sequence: CASSPRLAGNEQFF. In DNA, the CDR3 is TGTGCCAGCAGCCCTAGACTAGCGGGCAATGAGCAGTTCTTC.

This CDR3 reads CASRPEGVGELFF. CDR3 DNA sequence: TGTGCCAGCAGACCCGAGGGAGTCGGGGAGCTGTTTTTT. The chain employs TRBV6-4 and TRBJ2-2; TRBD2 might be the D (5 bases). This CDR3 has 13 amino acids. Germline loops: CDR1 MRHNA, CDR2 SNTAGT. V was cut by 6 bases and J by 7 bases, with 12 bases left in between.

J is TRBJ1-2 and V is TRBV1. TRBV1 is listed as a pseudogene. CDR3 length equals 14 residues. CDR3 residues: CTSSQEETNYGYTF. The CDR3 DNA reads TGCACCAGCAGCCAAGAGGAGACAAACTATGGCTACACCTTC.

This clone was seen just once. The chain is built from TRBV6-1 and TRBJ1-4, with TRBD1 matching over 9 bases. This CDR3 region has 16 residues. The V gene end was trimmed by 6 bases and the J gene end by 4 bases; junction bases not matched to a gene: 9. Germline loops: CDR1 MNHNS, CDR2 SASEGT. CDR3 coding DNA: TGTGCCAGCAGCGAATCCTACAGGGGGCTTAATGAAAAACTGTTTTTT. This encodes CASSESYRGLNEKLFF.

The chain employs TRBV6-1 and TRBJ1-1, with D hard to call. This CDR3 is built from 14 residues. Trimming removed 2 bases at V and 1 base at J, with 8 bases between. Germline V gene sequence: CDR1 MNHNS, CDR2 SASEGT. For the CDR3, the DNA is TGTGCCAGCAGTGAATTATATCCGAACACTGAAGCTTTCTTT. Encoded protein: CASSELYPNTEAFF.

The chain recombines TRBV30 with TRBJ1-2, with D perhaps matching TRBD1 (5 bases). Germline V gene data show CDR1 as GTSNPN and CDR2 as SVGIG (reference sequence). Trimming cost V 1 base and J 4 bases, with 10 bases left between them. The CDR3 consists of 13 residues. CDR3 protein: CAWSGLDSYGYTF. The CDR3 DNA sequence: TGTGCCTGGAGTGGACTAGACAGCTATGGCTACACCTTC. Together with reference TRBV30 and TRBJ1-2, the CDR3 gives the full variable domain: SQTIHQWPATLVQPVGSPLSLECTVEGTSNPNLYWYRQAAGRGLQLLFYSVGIGQISSEVPQNLSASRPQDRQFILSSKKLLLSDSGFYLCAWSGLDSYGYTFGSGTRLTVV.

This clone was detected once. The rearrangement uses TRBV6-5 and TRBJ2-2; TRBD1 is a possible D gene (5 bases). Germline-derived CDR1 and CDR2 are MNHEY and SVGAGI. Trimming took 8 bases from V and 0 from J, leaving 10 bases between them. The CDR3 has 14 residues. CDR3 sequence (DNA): TGTGCCAGCGGGGCCGACCCGAACACCGGGGAGCTGTTTTTT. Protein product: CASGADPNTGELFF.

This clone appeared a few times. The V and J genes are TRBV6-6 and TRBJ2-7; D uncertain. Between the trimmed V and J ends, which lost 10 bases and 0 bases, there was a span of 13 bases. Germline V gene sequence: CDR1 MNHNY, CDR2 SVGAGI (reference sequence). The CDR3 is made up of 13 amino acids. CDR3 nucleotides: TGTGCCACTCTCGACCAGATCTCCTACGAGCAGTACTTC. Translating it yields CATLDQISYEQYF.

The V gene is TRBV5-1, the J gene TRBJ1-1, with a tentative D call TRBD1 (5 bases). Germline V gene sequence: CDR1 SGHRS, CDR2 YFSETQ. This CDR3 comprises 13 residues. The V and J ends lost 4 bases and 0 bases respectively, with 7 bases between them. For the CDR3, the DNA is TGCGCCAGCAGCGACAGAGTGAACACTGAAGCTTTCTTT. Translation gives CASSDRVNTEAFF.

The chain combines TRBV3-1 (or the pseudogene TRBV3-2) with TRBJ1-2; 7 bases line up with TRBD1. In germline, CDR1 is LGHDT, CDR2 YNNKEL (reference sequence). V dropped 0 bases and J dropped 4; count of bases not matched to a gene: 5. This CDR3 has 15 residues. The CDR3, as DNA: TGTGCCAGCAGCCAAGAAGAGACAGGGCTCTATGGCTACACCTTC. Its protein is CASSQEETGLYGYTF.

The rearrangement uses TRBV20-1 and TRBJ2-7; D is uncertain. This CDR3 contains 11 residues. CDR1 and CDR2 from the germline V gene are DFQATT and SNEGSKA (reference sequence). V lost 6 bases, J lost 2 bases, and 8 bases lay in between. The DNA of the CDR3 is TGCAGTGCCAATAATGCCTACGAGCAGTACTTC. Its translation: CSANNAYEQYF.

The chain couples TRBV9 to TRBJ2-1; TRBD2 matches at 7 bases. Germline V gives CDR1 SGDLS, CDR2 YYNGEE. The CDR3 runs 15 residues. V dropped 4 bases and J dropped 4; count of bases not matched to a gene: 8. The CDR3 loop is CASSPLTSVYNEQFF. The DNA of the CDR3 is TGTGCCAGCAGCCCCCTAACTAGCGTTTACAATGAGCAGTTCTTC.

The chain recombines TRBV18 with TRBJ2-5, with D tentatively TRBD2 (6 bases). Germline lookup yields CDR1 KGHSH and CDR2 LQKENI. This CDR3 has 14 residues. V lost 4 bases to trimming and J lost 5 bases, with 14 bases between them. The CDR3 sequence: CASSQRSSDETQYF. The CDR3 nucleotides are TGTGCCAGCTCACAGAGGTCTAGCGATGAGACCCAGTACTTC.

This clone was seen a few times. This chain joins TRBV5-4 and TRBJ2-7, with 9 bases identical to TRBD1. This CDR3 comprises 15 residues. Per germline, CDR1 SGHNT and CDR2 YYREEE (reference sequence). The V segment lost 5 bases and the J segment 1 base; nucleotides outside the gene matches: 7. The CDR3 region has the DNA TGTGCCAGCAGTTTAACCGGGACAGGGTCCTACGAGCAGTACTTC. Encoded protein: CASSLTGTGSYEQYF.

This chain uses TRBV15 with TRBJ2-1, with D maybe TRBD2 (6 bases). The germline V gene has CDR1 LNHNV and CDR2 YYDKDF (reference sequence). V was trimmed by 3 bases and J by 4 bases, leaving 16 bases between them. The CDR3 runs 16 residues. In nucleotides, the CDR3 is TGTGCCACCAGCAGGTCCCGAGCGGGTGCTTACAATGAGCAGTTCTTC. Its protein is CATSRSRAGAYNEQFF. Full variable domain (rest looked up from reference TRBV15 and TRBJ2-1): DAMVIQNPRYQVTQFGKPVTLSCSQTLNHNVMYWYQQKSSQAPKLLFHYYDKDFNNEADTPDNFQSRRPNTSFCFLDIRSPGLGDTAMYLCATSRSRAGAYNEQFFGPGTRLTVL.

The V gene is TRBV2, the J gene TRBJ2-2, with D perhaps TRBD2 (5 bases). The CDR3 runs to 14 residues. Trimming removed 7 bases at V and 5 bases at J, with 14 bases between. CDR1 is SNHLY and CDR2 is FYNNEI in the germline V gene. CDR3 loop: CASIGLAATGELFF. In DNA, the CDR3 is TGTGCCAGCATCGGTCTAGCAGCGACCGGGGAGCTGTTTTTT.

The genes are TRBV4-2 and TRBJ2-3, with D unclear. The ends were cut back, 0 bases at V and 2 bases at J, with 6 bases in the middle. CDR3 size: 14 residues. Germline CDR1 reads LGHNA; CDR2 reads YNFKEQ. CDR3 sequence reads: CASSQEADTDTQYF. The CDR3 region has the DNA TGTGCCAGCAGCCAAGAGGCGGACACAGATACGCAGTATTTT.

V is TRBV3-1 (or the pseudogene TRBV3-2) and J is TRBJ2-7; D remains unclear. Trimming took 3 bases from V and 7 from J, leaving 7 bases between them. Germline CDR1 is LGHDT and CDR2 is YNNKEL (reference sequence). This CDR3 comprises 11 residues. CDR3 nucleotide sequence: TGTGCCAGCAGCCACGGTCTGGAGCAGTACTTC. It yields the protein CASSHGLEQYF.

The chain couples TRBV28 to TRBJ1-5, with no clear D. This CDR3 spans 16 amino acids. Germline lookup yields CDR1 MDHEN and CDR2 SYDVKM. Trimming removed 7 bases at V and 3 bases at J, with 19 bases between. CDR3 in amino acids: CASKFRQEINNQPQHF. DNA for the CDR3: TGTGCCAGCAAGTTTCGGCAGGAGATAAACAATCAGCCCCAGCATTTT.

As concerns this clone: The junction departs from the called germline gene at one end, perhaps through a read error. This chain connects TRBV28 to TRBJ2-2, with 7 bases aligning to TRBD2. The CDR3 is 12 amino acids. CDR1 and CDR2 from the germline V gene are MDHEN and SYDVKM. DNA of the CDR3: TGTGCCAGCAGTTTATTTAGCGGGCAGCTGTTTTTT. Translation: CASSLFSGQLFF. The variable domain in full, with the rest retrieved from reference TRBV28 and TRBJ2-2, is DVKVTQSSRYLVKRTGEKVFLECVQDMDHENMFWYRQDPGLGLRLIYFSYDVKMKEKGDIPEGYSVSREKKERFSLILESASTNQTSMYLCASSLFSGQLFFGEGSRLTVL.

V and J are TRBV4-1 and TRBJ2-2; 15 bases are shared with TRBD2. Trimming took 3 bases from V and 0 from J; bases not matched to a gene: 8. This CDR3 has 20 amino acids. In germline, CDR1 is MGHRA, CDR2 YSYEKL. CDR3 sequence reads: CASSHAWGLAGGANTGELFF. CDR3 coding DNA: TGCGCCAGCAGCCACGCCTGGGGACTAGCGGGAGGCGCGAACACCGGGGAGCTGTTTTTT.

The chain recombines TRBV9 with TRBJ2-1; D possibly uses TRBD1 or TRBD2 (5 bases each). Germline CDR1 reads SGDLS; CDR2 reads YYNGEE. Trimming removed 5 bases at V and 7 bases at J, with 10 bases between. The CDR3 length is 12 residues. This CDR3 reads CASRGDQNEQFF. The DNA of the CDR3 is TGTGCCAGCAGGGGGGACCAAAATGAGCAGTTCTTC.